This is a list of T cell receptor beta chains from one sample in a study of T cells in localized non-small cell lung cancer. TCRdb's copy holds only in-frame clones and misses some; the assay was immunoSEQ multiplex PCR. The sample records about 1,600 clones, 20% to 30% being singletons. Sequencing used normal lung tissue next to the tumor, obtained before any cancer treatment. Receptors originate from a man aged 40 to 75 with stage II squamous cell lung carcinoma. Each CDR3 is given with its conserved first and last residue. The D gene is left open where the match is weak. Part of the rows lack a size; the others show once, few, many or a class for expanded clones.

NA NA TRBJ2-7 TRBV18 CASSPAAGPAYEQYF TGTGCCAGCTCACCAGCGGCAGGGCCGGCCTACGAGCAGTACTTC
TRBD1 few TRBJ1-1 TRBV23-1 CASSLTGETEAFF TGCGCCAGCAGCTTGACAGGGGAGACTGAAGCTTTCTTT
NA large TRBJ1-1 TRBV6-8 CAIKKTVYSAEAFF TGTGCCATCAAAAAGACAGTGTACTCCGCTGAAGCTTTCTTT
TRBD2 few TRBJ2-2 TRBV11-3 CASSERLGLAGNTGELFF TGTGCCAGCAGCGAGCGACTCGGACTAGCGGGAAACACCGGGGAGCTGTTTTTT
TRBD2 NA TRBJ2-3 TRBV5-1 CASSHGDGRVTDTQYF TGCGCCAGCAGCCATGGCGACGGGAGGGTAACAGATACGCAGTATTTT
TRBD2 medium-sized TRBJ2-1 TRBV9 CASSIAGVGNEQFF TGTGCCAGCAGTATAGCGGGAGTGGGTAATGAGCAGTTCTTC
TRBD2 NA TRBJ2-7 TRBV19 CASSMSSGDSYEQYF TGTGCCAGTAGTATGTCTAGCGGGGACTCCTACGAGCAGTACTTC
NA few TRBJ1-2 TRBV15 CATSQPGEANYGYTF TGTGCCACCAGCCAGCCAGGGGAAGCTAACTATGGCTACACCTTC
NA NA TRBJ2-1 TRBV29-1 CSVEDWDRASSYNEQFF TGCAGCGTTGAAGACTGGGACCGGGCCAGCTCCTACAATGAGCAGTTCTTC
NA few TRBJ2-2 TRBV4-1 CASSQYTGTTGELFF TGCGCCAGCAGCCAGTATACCGGGACAACCGGGGAGCTGTTTTTT
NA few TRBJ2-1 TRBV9 CASSAGVNIYNEQFF TGTGCCAGCAGCGCCGGGGTAAACATCTACAATGAGCAGTTCTTC
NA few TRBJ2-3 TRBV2 CASSAGGAVDTQYF TGTGCCAGCAGCGCTGGTGGGGCGGTAGATACGCAGTATTTT
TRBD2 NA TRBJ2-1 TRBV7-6 CASSLRLAGPGEQFF TGTGCCAGCAGCTTGAGGTTAGCGGGACCGGGGGAGCAGTTCTTC
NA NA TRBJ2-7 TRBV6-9 CASSPGHEQYF TGTGCCAGCAGTCCTGGCCACGAGCAGTACTTC
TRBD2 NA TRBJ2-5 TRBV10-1 CARTTGTSGETQYF TGCGCCAGAACTACCGGGACTAGCGGGGAGACCCAGTACTTC
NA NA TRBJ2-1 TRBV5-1 CASGKGGAEYEQFF TGCGCCAGCGGCAAAGGGGGGGCGGAGTATGAGCAGTTCTTC
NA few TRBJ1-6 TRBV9 CASDQLGRGYNSPLHF TGTGCCAGCGACCAATTGGGACGGGGCTATAATTCACCCCTCCACTTT
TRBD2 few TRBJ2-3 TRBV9 CASSVATSGREGTQYF TGTGCCAGCAGCGTAGCGACTAGCGGGAGGGAGGGTACGCAGTATTTT
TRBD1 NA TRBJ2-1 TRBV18 CASSPQGAARLSEQFF TGTGCCAGCTCACCTCAGGGGGCAGCCCGACTCAGTGAGCAGTTCTTC
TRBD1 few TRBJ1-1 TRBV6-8 CASSYPGTEGTEAFF TGTGCCAGCAGCTATCCCGGGACAGAAGGGACTGAAGCTTTCTTT
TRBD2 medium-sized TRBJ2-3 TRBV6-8 CASSEGGTSGWRDTQYF TGTGCCAGCAGTGAGGGCGGAACTAGCGGGTGGAGAGATACGCAGTATTTT
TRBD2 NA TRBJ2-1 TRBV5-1 CASSLDTGTSGRGSEQFF TGCGCCAGCAGCTTAGACACCGGGACTAGCGGGAGAGGTAGTGAGCAGTTCTTC
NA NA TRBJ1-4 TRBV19 CASSIGSGTNEKLFF TGTGCCAGTAGTATAGGCTCGGGGACTAATGAAAAACTGTTTTTT
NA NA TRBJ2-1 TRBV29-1 CSAGFGVEGNEQFF TGCAGCGCCGGATTCGGGGTTGAGGGCAATGAGCAGTTCTTC
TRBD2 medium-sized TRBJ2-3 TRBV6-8 CASKRREIGDTQYF TGTGCCAGCAAACGGCGGGAGATAGGAGATACGCAGTATTTT
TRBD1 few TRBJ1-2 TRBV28 CASRQQGPYGYTF TGTGCCAGCAGACAACAGGGGCCCTATGGCTACACCTTC
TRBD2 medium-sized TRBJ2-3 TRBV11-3 CASSLGTSGPTDTQYF TGTGCCAGCAGCTTAGGTACTAGCGGACCCACAGATACGCAGTATTTT
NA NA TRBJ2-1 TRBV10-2 CASSDVGNEQFF TGCGCCAGCAGTGACGTTGGCAATGAGCAGTTCTTC
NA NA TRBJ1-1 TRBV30 CAWKRGNTEAFF TGTGCCTGGAAAAGGGGGAACACTGAAGCTTTCTTT
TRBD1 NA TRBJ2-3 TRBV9 CASSYRQGWTDTQYF TGTGCCAGCAGCTACAGACAGGGTTGGACAGATACGCAGTATTTT
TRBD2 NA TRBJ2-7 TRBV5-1 CASSFGLAGSSYEQYF TGCGCCAGCAGCTTCGGACTAGCGGGGAGCTCCTACGAGCAGTACTTC
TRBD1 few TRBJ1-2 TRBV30 CAWERTGGFYGYTF TGTGCCTGGGAACGGACAGGGGGATTCTATGGCTACACCTTC
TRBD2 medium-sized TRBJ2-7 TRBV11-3 CASSLDQGLVNEQYF TGTGCCAGCAGCTTAGACCAGGGACTAGTAAACGAGCAGTACTTC
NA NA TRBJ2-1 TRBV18 CASSPPADRDEQFF TGTGCCAGCTCACCACCCGCTGATCGCGATGAGCAGTTCTTC
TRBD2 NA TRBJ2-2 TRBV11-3 CASTYSGTSGSMGTGELFF TGTGCCAGCACCTACTCGGGGACTAGCGGGAGTATGGGCACCGGGGAGCTGTTTTTT
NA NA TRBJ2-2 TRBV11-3 CASSLVPTPGELFF TGTGCCAGCAGCTTAGTCCCCACCCCCGGGGAGCTGTTTTTT
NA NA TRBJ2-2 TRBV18 CASYGAIAGGELFF TGTGCCAGCTACGGGGCGATAGCTGGCGGGGAGCTGTTTTTT
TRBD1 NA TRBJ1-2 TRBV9 CASTPRGQGGDGYTF TGTGCCAGCACCCCGCGGGGACAGGGTGGAGATGGCTACACCTTC
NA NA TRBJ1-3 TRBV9 CASSEGEIPGNTIYF TGTGCCAGCAGTGAAGGGGAGATCCCTGGAAACACCATATATTTT
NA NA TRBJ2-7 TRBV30 CAWSVSYSDEQYF TGTGCCTGGAGTGTAAGTTATTCTGACGAGCAGTACTTC
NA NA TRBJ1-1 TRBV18 CASSPDPDGAEAFF TGTGCCAGCTCGCCGGATCCGGATGGGGCTGAAGCTTTCTTT
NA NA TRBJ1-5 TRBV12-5 CASGLVRNSQGGNQPQHF TGTGCTAGTGGTTTGGTACGAAACTCACAGGGCGGCAATCAGCCCCAGCATTTT
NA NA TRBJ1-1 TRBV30 CACERNTEAFF TGTGCCTGTGAACGGAACACTGAAGCTTTCTTT
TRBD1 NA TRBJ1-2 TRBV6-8 CASSDSRQGLNYGYTF TGTGCCAGCAGTGACTCCCGACAGGGGTTGAACTATGGCTACACCTTC
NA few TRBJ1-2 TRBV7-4 CASSPGMGNYGYTF TGTGCCAGCAGCCCCGGGATGGGGAACTATGGCTACACCTTC
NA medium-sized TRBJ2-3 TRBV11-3 CASSQGDNTDTQYF TGTGCCAGCAGCCAAGGGGACAACACAGATACGCAGTATTTT
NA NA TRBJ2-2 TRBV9 CASSVGTKNTGELFF TGTGCCAGCAGCGTTGGGACAAAGAACACCGGGGAGCTGTTTTTT
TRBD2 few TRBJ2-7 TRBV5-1 CASKVAGDQNEQYF TGCGCCAGCAAAGTAGCGGGAGACCAGAACGAGCAGTACTTC
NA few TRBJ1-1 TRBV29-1 CSVVRYNTEAFF TGCAGCGTTGTACGTTATAACACTGAAGCTTTCTTT
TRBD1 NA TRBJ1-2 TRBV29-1 CSGGGQGVGYTF TGCAGCGGAGGGGGACAGGGAGTTGGCTACACCTTC
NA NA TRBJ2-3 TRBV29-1 CSSFGSYTDTQYF TGCAGCTCCTTTGGGTCCTACACAGATACGCAGTATTTT
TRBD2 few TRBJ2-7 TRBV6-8 CASSLLATSSYEQYF TGTGCCAGCAGCCTACTAGCGACATCATCCTACGAGCAGTACTTC
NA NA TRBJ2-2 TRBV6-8 CAIRDSLNTGELFF TGTGCCATCCGGGACTCCCTGAACACCGGGGAGCTGTTTTTT
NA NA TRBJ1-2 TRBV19 CASSQDSDYGYTF TGTGCCAGTAGCCAAGACAGTGACTATGGCTACACCTTC